This T cell receptor beta chain was recovered during a study of blood T cells in healthy people across ages (dated by TCRdb to the mid-2010s). The study in broad terms: In model experiments, roughly one uniquely barcoded TCR beta cDNA molecule per two T cells was captured by template switching. Using deep sequencing normalized with unique cDNA molecular identifiers, the study measured how TCR beta repertoire diversity changes with age. Two additional independent replicas of 1 million unique cDNA reads from the same blood draw were analyzed for two donors (one aged 18 to 29 and one aged 80 or older). To avoid experimental bias, donors of different ages were randomly spread across the sequencing lanes. The donors were split into four age groups: young (average around 17 years), middle-aged (about 40), aged (approximately 59) and long-lived (approximately 80). Here is what the overall study found, with its caveats: The CMV infection status of donors was not known, potentially confounding age-related changes in expanded clonotypes. Total diversity estimates from one million sequenced T cells were considered lower bounds and underestimates. The percentage of naive T cells measured by flow cytometry correlated strongly with observed TCR beta diversity. As age increased, observed TCR beta diversity per million T cells dropped in a roughly linear way, and a significant reduction was already evident by age roughly 36. Since profiling was done on bulk unsorted PBMCs, naive and antigen-experienced compartments could not be conclusively compared. Compared with the aged group, more naive CD4+ T cells, fewer expanded clones and increased TCR diversity were shown by the long-lived group, suggesting age selection.

The approximately 39 donors, aged about 6 to 90 years, were systemically healthy Caucasian individuals from Russia. Each donor gave around 9 milliliters of peripheral blood, collected into EDTA-treated Vacutainer tubes. Ficoll-Paque density-gradient centrifugation was used to isolate PBMCs, with at least 7 million obtained per sample. Trizol reagent was used to extract total RNA from PBMCs, with at least 6 micrograms per sample. The percentages of naive CD45RAhigh/CD27high T cells were determined by flow cytometry on a PBMC aliquot from every donor. The method behind the library was 5' RACE. Sequencer: Illumina HiSeq 2500. The second PCR ran for about 7 to 11 cycles and used a J-beta primer mix along with a sample-barcoded 5' primer. A template-switch 5' adaptor carrying 12 random nucleotides introduced a unique molecular identifier onto each TCR beta cDNA molecule. Each sample yielded at least 3 million CDR3-containing paired-end reads. The Mint cDNA synthesis kit, primed by a TRBC-specific oligonucleotide, was used to synthesize first-strand cDNA from all RNA. Following uracil-DNA glycosylase treatment, all cDNA underwent a first 18-cycle PCR with the universal primers M1SS and BC2_uni_R. The authors' analysis ran thus. For normalization, 1 million high-quality reads, each with a distinct molecular identifier, were randomly selected from each sample. Instead of being binned into consensus sequences, reads that shared molecular identifiers were thrown out. MiTCR, run with a Q25 quality threshold and the strictest error-elimination algorithm, handled CDR3 identification, clonotype clustering and error correction. A nonparametric unseen species model with Euler transformation was used to estimate a lower bound on total TCR beta diversity. The public reads were quality trimmed at Q25 with fastp and then assembled into clones with MiXCR by TCRdb, keeping productive beta chains. Identical CDR3 proteins give one entry, which carries the most common genes and DNA. It is TCRdb's table, rather than the study itself, that gives the V and J calls and clone size. The sample profile shows about 1 million distinct CDR3 sequences; 40% to 55% of them were found once. About 20% of the sample rests with the top ten.

This clonotype appeared many times. It lacks a known antigen. Within one base of it there is no much larger clone, and no base qualities were kept. This TCR was sampled from a woman aged 60 to 75 in good health. Material: blood.

CDR3 loop: CASSPPGGDYEQYF. The sequenced DNA is TGTGCCAGCAGCCCGCCGGGGGGCGACTACGAGCAGTACTTC. This chain joins TRBV7-8 to TRBJ2-7; matching of 7 bases hints at TRBD2 as the D gene. The germline V gene supplies CDR1 SGHVS and CDR2 FQNEAQ. Spanning cysteine to phenylalanine, the CDR3 consists of 14 amino acids. The DNA shown is the 42-base CDR3, in frame from base 1. Cut back by 5 bases and 3 bases, the V and J ends lie 14 bases apart.